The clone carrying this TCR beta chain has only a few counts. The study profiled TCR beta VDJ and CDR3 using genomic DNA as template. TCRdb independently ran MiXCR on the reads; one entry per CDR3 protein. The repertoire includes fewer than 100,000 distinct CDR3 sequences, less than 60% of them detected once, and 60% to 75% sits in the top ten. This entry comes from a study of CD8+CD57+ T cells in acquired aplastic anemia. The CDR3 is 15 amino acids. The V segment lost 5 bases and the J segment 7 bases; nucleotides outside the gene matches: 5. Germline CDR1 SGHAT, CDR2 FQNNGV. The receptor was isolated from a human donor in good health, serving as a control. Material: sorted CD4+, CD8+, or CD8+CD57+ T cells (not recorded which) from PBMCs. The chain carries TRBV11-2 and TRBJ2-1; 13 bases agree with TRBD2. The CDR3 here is CASSILAGGPNEQFF. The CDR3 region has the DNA TGTGCCAGCAGCATACTAGCGGGGGGGCCAAATGAGCAGTTCTTC.